The present TCR beta chain was sequenced within a study of T cells in Graves' hyperthyroidism and ophthalmopathy. Overall study context: Peripheral blood was drawn at first diagnosis, prior to all treatment. Study-level findings and limits: Using 13 V-J features, a model discriminated ophthalmopathy from stable hyperthyroidism. Most clonotypes that expanded in the thyroid above 0.001 also showed up in blood.

With a duration under 2 months, the hyperthyroidism was newly diagnosed in patients aged 18 to 65. CDR1 and CDR2 (germline): DFQATT, SNEGSKA (reference sequence). This CDR3 region has 14 residues. V shed 6 bases and J shed 0 bases, with 12 bases lying between them. This clonotype appeared many times. Its cognate antigen is unknown. The source material, RNA transcripts, was used to amplify TCR beta CDR3 regions. A first-round RT-PCR of the TCR CDR3 used the HTBI primer set. TCRdb re-analysed the multiplex PCR reads in MiXCR, keeping a single row per CDR3 protein. The sample has about 680,000 distinct CDR3 sequences; 35% are singletons.

The sample was blood. The TCR comes from a woman aged 35 to 49 with Graves' hyperthyroidism. The chain employs TRBV20-1 and TRBJ1-5; D unclear. CDR3 amino acids: CSAWTGYSNQPQHF. CDR3 bases: TGCAGTGCCTGGACGGGTTATAGCAATCAGCCCCAGCATTTT.